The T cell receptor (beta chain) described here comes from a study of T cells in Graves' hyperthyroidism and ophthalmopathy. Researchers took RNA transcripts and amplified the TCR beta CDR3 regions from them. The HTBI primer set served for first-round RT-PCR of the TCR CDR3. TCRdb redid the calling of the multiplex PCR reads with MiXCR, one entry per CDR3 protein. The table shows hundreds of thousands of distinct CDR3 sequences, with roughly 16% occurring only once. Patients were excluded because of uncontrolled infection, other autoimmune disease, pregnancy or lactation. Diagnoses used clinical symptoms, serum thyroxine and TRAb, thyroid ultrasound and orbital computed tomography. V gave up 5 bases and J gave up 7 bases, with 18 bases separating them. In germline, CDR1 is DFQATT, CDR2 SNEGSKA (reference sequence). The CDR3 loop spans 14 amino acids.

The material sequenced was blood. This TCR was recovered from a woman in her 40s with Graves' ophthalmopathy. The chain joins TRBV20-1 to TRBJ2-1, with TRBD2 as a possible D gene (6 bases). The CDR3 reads CSARGLRHTNEQFF. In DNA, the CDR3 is TGCAGTGCTCGGGGACTCCGTCATACTAATGAGCAGTTCTTC.